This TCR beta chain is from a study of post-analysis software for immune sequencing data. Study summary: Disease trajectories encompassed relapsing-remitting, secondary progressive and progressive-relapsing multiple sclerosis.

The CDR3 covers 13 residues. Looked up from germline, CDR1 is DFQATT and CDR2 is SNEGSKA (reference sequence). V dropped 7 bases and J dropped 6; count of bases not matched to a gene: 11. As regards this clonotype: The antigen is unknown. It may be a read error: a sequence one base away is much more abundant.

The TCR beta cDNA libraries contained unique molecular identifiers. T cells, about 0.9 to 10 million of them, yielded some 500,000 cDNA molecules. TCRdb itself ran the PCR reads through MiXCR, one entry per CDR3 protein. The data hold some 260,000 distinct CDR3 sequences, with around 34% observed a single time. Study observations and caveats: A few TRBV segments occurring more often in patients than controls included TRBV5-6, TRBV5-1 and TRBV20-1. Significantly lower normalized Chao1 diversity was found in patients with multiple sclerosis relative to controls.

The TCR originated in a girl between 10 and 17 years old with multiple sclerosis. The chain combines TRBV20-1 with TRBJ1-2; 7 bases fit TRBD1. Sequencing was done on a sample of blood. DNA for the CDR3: TGCAGTGGGCGAGACAGGGTCGGAAATGGCTACACCTTC. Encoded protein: CSGRDRVGNGYTF.